A single sample gave rise to the 17 T cell receptor beta chains below, sequenced in a study of T cell responses to AZD1222 COVID-19 vaccine. The repertoire was sequenced with immunoSEQ multiplex PCR; TCRdb's copy has only in-frame clones and lacks some. The sample has 95,000 to 100,000 clones; more than 70% are singletons. The sample in question was peripheral blood, obtained 28 days after the second AZD1222 dose. These receptors were collected from an adult who received the AZD1222 COVID-19 vaccine.

This clone showed up just once. J is TRBJ2-6 and V is TRBV6-2 or TRBV6-3; D possibly corresponds to TRBD2 (6 bases). Germline assignment: CDR1 MNHEY and CDR2 SVGEGT. CDR3 length equals 16 residues. Trimming shortened V by 2 bases and J by 0 bases, and 8 bases separated the two germline ends. The CDR3 reads CASSYRGSSGANVLTF. The CDR3 coding sequence is TGTGCCAGCAGTTACCGGGGGAGCTCTGGGGCCAACGTCCTGACTTTC.

This sequence joins TRBV11-2 and TRBJ2-7; possibly TRBD1 for D (6 bases). Trimming pared 5 bases from V and 0 bases from J, leaving 11 bases between. Germline values: CDR1 SGHAT, CDR2 FQNNGV. The CDR3 is made up of 14 amino acids. As DNA, the CDR3 is TGTGCCAGCAGCCCACAGGGAAGCTCCTACGAGCAGTACTTC. This sequence encodes CASSPQGSSYEQYF.

This clone was seen more than once but under ten times. The J gene is TRBJ2-1, the V gene TRBV29-1, with D uncertain. Germline loops: CDR1 SQVTM, CDR2 ANQGSEA. CDR3 length: 13 amino acids. Trimming took 4 bases from V and 5 from J, leaving 12 bases between them. CDR3 nucleotide sequence: TGCAGCGTTGGGGGTTTAGACCACAATGAGCAGTTCTTC. Amino acid sequence: CSVGGLDHNEQFF.

The rearrangement joins TRBV13 to TRBJ2-7; 14 bases match TRBD2. Germline CDR1 PRHDT, CDR2 FYEKMQ (reference sequence). V shed 4 bases and J 5 bases; nucleotides not matched to a gene: 4. This CDR3 is 15 amino acids long. The CDR3 protein is CASSSRTSGRNEQYF. CDR3 nucleotides: TGTGCCAGCAGCTCCCGGACTAGCGGGAGGAACGAGCAGTACTTC. Looking up the rest from reference TRBV13 and TRBJ2-7 gives the full variable domain: AAGVIQSPRHLIKEKRETATLKCYPIPRHDTVYWYQQGPGQDPQFLISFYEKMQSDKGSIPDRFSAQQFSDYHSELNMSSLELGDSALYFCASSSRTSGRNEQYFGPGTRLTVT.

J is TRBJ2-2 and V is TRBV2; 12 nucleotides match TRBD2. The CDR3 sequence is 15 residues long. The V gene's germline CDR1 is SNHLY and CDR2 FYNNEI. Trimming took 5 bases from V and 6 from J; bases not matched to a gene: 4. The chain's CDR3 is CASSLASGRAGELFF. CDR3 in DNA: TGTGCCAGCAGTTTGGCTAGCGGGAGGGCCGGGGAGCTGTTTTTT.

The chain carries TRBV19 and TRBJ1-2, with unresolved D. CDR1 is LNHDA and CDR2 is SQIVND in the germline V gene (reference sequence). The CDR3 runs to 11 residues. Deletions cut 7 bases from V and 7 bases from J, with 10 bases between. As DNA, the CDR3 is TGTGCCAGTACGGTTGGCGGTGGCTACACCTTC. Its protein is CASTVGGGYTF.

The J gene is TRBJ2-7, the V gene TRBV7-9; 7 nucleotides agree with TRBD1. The V and J ends lost 4 bases and 3 bases, in that order; junction bases with no gene match: 15. The CDR3 covers 17 residues. Per the germline V gene, CDR1 is SEHNR and CDR2 is FQNEAQ (reference sequence). The CDR3 DNA reads as TGTGCCAGCAGCTCAATTAAACCCGACAGGGTGATCTACGAGCAGTACTTC. Residues: CASSSIKPDRVIYEQYF. Full variable domain (rest looked up from reference TRBV7-9 and TRBJ2-7): DTGVSQNPRHKITKRGQNVTFRCDPISEHNRLYWYRQTLGQGPEFLTYFQNEAQLEKSRLLSDRFSAERPKGSFSTLEIQRTEQGDSAMYLCASSSIKPDRVIYEQYFGPGTRLTVT.

This clone was recorded a few times. CDR3 bases: TGTGCCACCAGTGATTCCCACCTTAGTGAGGGAACTCACCCAAGGACCCAGTACTTC. It encodes CATSDSHLSEGTHPRTQYF. The V gene is TRBV24-1, the J gene TRBJ2-5; D might be TRBD2 (5 bases). V was pared by 2 bases and J by 7 bases, with 28 bases between. Germline loops: CDR1 KGHDR, CDR2 SFDVKD. This CDR3 is 19 amino acids long.

V usage is TRBV10-1 and J usage is TRBJ2-1; the D gene could be TRBD1 or TRBD2 (5 bases each). Germline V gene lookup returns CDR1 WNHNN and CDR2 SYGVQD (reference sequence). The V end lost 0 bases, the J end lost 9 bases, and 15 bases lay between the germline ends. The CDR3 length is 15 residues. CDR3 sequence: CASSESMGERGEQFF. The CDR3 coding sequence is TGCGCCAGCAGTGAGTCGATGGGGGAGAGGGGTGAGCAGTTCTTC.

DNA of the CDR3: TGTGCCAGCAGCGGTTCGGGACGGGCGAGCTCTGGAAACACCATATATTTT. Translation: CASSGSGRASSGNTIYF. The J gene is TRBJ1-3, the V gene TRBV9, with D possibly TRBD1 on 5 matching bases. CDR1 is SGDLS and CDR2 is YYNGEE in the germline V gene. This CDR3 has 17 residues. Trimming pared 3 bases from V and 0 bases from J, leaving 16 bases between. The full variable domain, its missing parts supplied by reference TRBV9 and TRBJ1-3, is DSGVTQTPKHLITATGQRVTLRCSPRSGDLSVYWYQQSLDQGLQFLIQYYNGEERAKGNILERFSAQQFPDLHSELNLSSLELGDSALYFCASSGSGRASSGNTIYFGEGSWLTVV.

The chain links TRBV6-2 or TRBV6-3 to TRBJ1-6; D perhaps matches TRBD1 (5 bases). The ends were cut back, 2 bases at V and 6 bases at J, with 11 bases in the middle. This CDR3 is built from 15 residues. Germline CDR1 and CDR2: MNHEY and SVGEGT. The CDR3 loop reads CASSYLQGLNSPLHF. The DNA for the CDR3 is TGTGCCAGCAGTTACCTCCAGGGACTTAATTCACCCCTCCACTTT.

The chain links TRBV6-5 to TRBJ1-2; D unresolved. The CDR3 contains 16 residues. The V end was cut by 2 bases, the J end by 2 bases, with 15 bases between. Germline V gives CDR1 MNHEY, CDR2 SVGAGI. As DNA, the CDR3 is TGTGCCAGCAGTTACGGCAGAGCGGCGGGCAACTATGGCTACACCTTC. It specifies CASSYGRAAGNYGYTF.

CDR3 region: CASRKDGQGATEAFF. The DNA for the CDR3 is TGTGCCAGTAGAAAAGACGGACAGGGGGCTACTGAAGCTTTCTTT. This chain links TRBV19 with TRBJ1-1, with 11 bases fitting TRBD1. The CDR3 consists of 15 residues. Germline V gene data show CDR1 as LNHDA and CDR2 as SQIVND (reference sequence). V shed 6 bases and J 5 bases; nucleotides not matched to a gene: 8.

This chain uses TRBV6-2 or TRBV6-3 with TRBJ2-1; D remains ambiguous. Per germline, CDR1 MNHEY and CDR2 SVGEGT. The CDR3 loop spans 14 amino acids. V was cut by 2 bases and J by 5 bases, with 10 bases left in between. This chain's CDR3 is CASSYDGTNNEQFF. DNA of the CDR3: TGTGCCAGCAGTTACGACGGCACTAACAATGAGCAGTTCTTC.

This sequence joins TRBV20-1 and TRBJ2-1; no clear D gene. Germline V gives CDR1 DFQATT, CDR2 SNEGSKA (reference sequence). The CDR3 extends over 11 amino acids. V lost 4 bases, J lost 4 bases, and 5 bases lay in between. CDR3 amino acids: CSATGYNEQFF. CDR3 DNA sequence: TGCAGTGCTACAGGTTACAATGAGCAGTTCTTC.

This clone was observed once. The chain couples TRBV6-1 to TRBJ2-7; D may be TRBD1 or TRBD2 (5 bases each). The V end was cut by 0 bases, the J end by 5 bases, with 23 bases between. Germline values: CDR1 MNHNS, CDR2 SASEGT. The CDR3 consists of 18 residues. This CDR3 reads CASSEAKGTDGRYDEQYF. The CDR3 DNA is TGTGCCAGCAGTGAAGCGAAAGGGACCGACGGGCGTTACGACGAGCAGTACTTC.

The gene calls are TRBV9 and TRBJ2-1, with D possibly being TRBD2 (5 bases). V shed 0 bases and J shed 7 bases, with 14 bases lying between them. The CDR3 extends over 15 amino acids. CDR1 SGDLS and CDR2 YYNGEE come from the germline V gene. CDR3 sequence: CASSVGSVRVNEQFF. Written as DNA, the CDR3 is TGTGCCAGCAGCGTAGGTAGCGTTAGGGTTAATGAGCAGTTCTTC.